The 12 T cell receptor beta chains given below trace back to one sample, sequenced in a study of T cells in Graves' hyperthyroidism and ophthalmopathy. Regions amplified from RNA transcripts were the TCR beta CDR3 regions. Carried out on the TCR CDR3, a first-round RT-PCR used the HTBI primer set. In TCRdb, the multiplex PCR reads were re-called with MiXCR into one record per CDR3 protein. The table has 700,000 or so distinct CDR3 sequences, about a sixth seen once. The specimen sequenced was blood. The receptors originated from a man between 18 and 29 years old with Graves' hyperthyroidism.

The chain links TRBV5-6 to TRBJ2-5, with D perhaps matching TRBD1 or TRBD2 (6 bases each). The germline V and J ends were trimmed by 7 bases and 4 bases, with 20 bases remaining between them. Germline values: CDR1 SGHDT, CDR2 YYEEEE. The CDR3 runs to 15 residues. CDR3 in DNA: TGTGCCAGCGGCTGGTCGGGGGCACCGGGAGAGACCCAGTACTTC. Translated, it gives CASGWSGAPGETQYF.

This clonotype came up many times. V usage is TRBV12-3 or TRBV12-4 and J usage is TRBJ1-5, with D unclear. V was pared by 1 base and J by 1 base, with 11 bases between. The length of the CDR3 is 16 residues. The CDR3 DNA sequence: TGTGCCAGCAGTTTAGGGGGATATCTCAGCAATCAGCCCCAGCATTTT. Encoded protein: CASSLGGYLSNQPQHF.

This clonotype was observed a handful of times. The chain uses TRBV28 and TRBJ1-1; D is undetermined. CDR3 length equals 12 residues. The germline V gene has CDR1 MDHEN and CDR2 SYDVKM. The V and J ends lost 3 bases and 7 bases respectively, with 9 bases between them. DNA of the CDR3: TGTGCCAGCAGTTTTTTAGGTCTTGAAGCTTTCTTT. It codes for CASSFLGLEAFF.

This clonotype was picked up a small number of times. The chain recombines TRBV4-1 with TRBJ1-3; D gene ambiguous. V was pared by 4 bases and J by 0 bases, with 10 bases between. The CDR3 length is 15 residues. Germline V lookup: CDR1 MGHRA, CDR2 YSYEKL. CDR3 bases: TGCGCCAGCAGCCGGAGCGGACGCTCTGGAAACACCATATATTTT. Residues: CASSRSGRSGNTIYF.

This chain links TRBV5-5 with TRBJ2-2; D is possibly TRBD1 or TRBD2 (5 bases each). This CDR3 contains 16 residues. With 0 bases removed from V and 4 bases from J, the gap between germline ends came to 13 bases. Germline lookup yields CDR1 SGHKS and CDR2 YYEKEE (reference sequence). The DNA for the CDR3 is TGTGCCAGCAGCTTGGGGGGGTTTACGAGCACCGGGGAGCTGTTTTTT. Its protein product is CASSLGGFTSTGELFF.

This clonotype was observed many times. The chain recombines TRBV11-2 with TRBJ2-2; D is uncertain. Trimming pared 2 bases from V and 1 base from J, leaving 5 bases between. The CDR3 runs to 14 residues. CDR1 SGHAT and CDR2 FQNNGV come from the germline V gene. The CDR3 reads CASSLRRNTGELFF. DNA for the CDR3: TGTGCCAGCAGCTTAAGGCGGAACACCGGGGAGCTGTTTTTT.

This clonotype was counted only a few times. The V gene is TRBV7-8, the J gene TRBJ2-7, with D possibly TRBD1 on 6 matching bases. This CDR3 has 15 residues. The germline gives CDR1 SGHVS, CDR2 FQNEAQ. Trimming left V 0 bases short and J 5 bases short, with 14 bases between. The CDR3 DNA reads as TGTGCCAGCAGCTTAGCCTATCAGGGGACGCACGAGCAGTACTTC. The encoded protein is CASSLAYQGTHEQYF.

This clonotype has a count of ten or more. The rearrangement joins TRBV28 to TRBJ1-1; no firm D call. The V gene lost 4 bases and the J gene lost 7 bases, with 19 bases spanning the gap. The CDR3 sequence is 15 residues long. CDR1 and CDR2 from the germline V gene are MDHEN and SYDVKM. CDR3 DNA: TGTGCCAGCAGTTCCCCTAGGCGGTCGAACGATGAAGCTTTCTTT. Amino acid sequence: CASSSPRRSNDEAFF.

V and J are TRBV15 and TRBJ2-2; 9 bases match TRBD1. Unmatched junction bases numbered 8, after V lost 9 bases and J lost 6 bases. Germline values: CDR1 LNHNV, CDR2 YYDKDF (reference sequence). There are 14 residues in the CDR3. The DNA for the CDR3 is TGTGCCACTACCCCCGGGACAGGGCCCGGGGAGCTGTTTTTT. Translating gives CATTPGTGPGELFF.

The chain uses TRBV18 and TRBJ2-5; D may be TRBD1 (6 bases). Germline V lookup: CDR1 KGHSH, CDR2 LQKENI. With 1 base removed from V and 5 bases from J, the gap between germline ends came to 14 bases. The CDR3 consists of 15 residues. CDR3 nucleotides: TGTGCCAGCTCACCACAGACAGGCTTCAAGGAGACCCAGTACTTC. It specifies CASSPQTGFKETQYF.

This clonotype has just a few counts. This chain joins TRBV19 and TRBJ2-7, with D possibly matching TRBD2 (6 bases). The CDR3 is made up of 15 amino acids. V lost 6 bases and J 0 bases, leaving 15 bases between the germline ends. In germline, CDR1 is LNHDA, CDR2 SQIVND (reference sequence). The CDR3 reads CASSARGKSSYEQYF. DNA of the CDR3: TGTGCCAGTAGCGCTCGGGGGAAAAGCTCCTACGAGCAGTACTTC. The complete variable domain, with remaining parts taken from reference TRBV19 and TRBJ2-7, reads DGGITQSPKYLFRKEGQNVTLSCEQNLNHDAMYWYRQDPGQGLRLIYYSQIVNDFQKGDIAEGYSVSREKKESFPLTVTSAQKNPTAFYLCASSARGKSSYEQYFGPGTRLTVT.

V is TRBV29-1 and J is TRBJ2-3, with 7 bases fitting TRBD1. Trimming removed 6 bases from V and 3 bases from J; junction bases left unmatched: 12. Germline CDR1 SQVTM, CDR2 ANQGSEA. This CDR3 comprises 15 residues. The chain's CDR3 is CSVLARDSVTDTQYF. For the CDR3, the DNA is TGCAGCGTCCTTGCCCGGGACAGTGTGACAGATACGCAGTATTTT.